The rows below give T cell receptor beta chains drawn from one sample of a study of blood T cell repertoires in COVID-19. Produced via immunoSEQ multiplex PCR; TCRdb's table is partial and in-frame only. The data show about 64,000 clones, over 75% seen once. Sequences were obtained from peripheral blood. Source of these receptors: an older man with acute or convalescent COVID-19. CDR3s include the opening cysteine and the closing phenylalanine or tryptophan. The order of the fields is D gene, J gene, clone size, V gene, CDR3 protein, CDR3 DNA. The D gene is left open where the match is weak. Clone size is given for some rows only: seen once, a few or many times, or a class if the clone is expanded.

d_call: .
j_call: TRBJ2-1
clone_size: .
v_call: TRBV5-6
cdr3_aa: CASSLGGPYNEQFF
cdr3_nt: TGTGCCAGCAGCTTAGGGGGACCGTACAATGAGCAGTTCTTC

d_call: .
j_call: TRBJ2-1
clone_size: .
v_call: TRBV2
cdr3_aa: CASSENRGVANEQFF
cdr3_nt: TGTGCCAGCAGTGAAAATCGCGGGGTCGCCAATGAGCAGTTCTTC

d_call: .
j_call: TRBJ1-6
clone_size: .
v_call: TRBV6-5
cdr3_aa: CASRPMGGSNSPLHF
cdr3_nt: TGTGCCAGCAGGCCAATGGGGGGGAGTAATTCACCCCTCCACTTT

d_call: TRBD1
j_call: TRBJ1-2
clone_size: .
v_call: TRBV5-5
cdr3_aa: CASSSFTGVNYGYTF
cdr3_nt: TGTGCCAGCAGCTCGTTCACAGGGGTAAACTATGGCTACACCTTC

d_call: .
j_call: TRBJ2-3
clone_size: .
v_call: TRBV14
cdr3_aa: CASSHVQFTDTQYF
cdr3_nt: TGTGCCAGCAGCCATGTACAGTTCACAGATACGCAGTATTTT

d_call: .
j_call: TRBJ2-5
clone_size: .
v_call: TRBV5-6
cdr3_aa: CASSLVPRGQQETQYF
cdr3_nt: TGTGCCAGCAGCTTGGTTCCGCGGGGGCAACAAGAGACCCAGTACTTC

d_call: .
j_call: TRBJ2-7
clone_size: .
v_call: TRBV12-2
cdr3_aa: CASRSLNLIEVASGVPIYEQYF
cdr3_nt: TGTGCAAGTCGCTCACTTAATCTCATAGAAGTTGCTAGCGGGGTTCCGATCTACGAGCAGTACTTC

d_call: TRBD1
j_call: TRBJ2-1
clone_size: few
v_call: TRBV4-1
cdr3_aa: CASSHQDRGYEQFF
cdr3_nt: TGCGCCAGCAGCCATCAGGACAGGGGTTATGAGCAGTTCTTC

d_call: .
j_call: TRBJ2-7
clone_size: .
v_call: TRBV5-4
cdr3_aa: CASSLVGGYEQYF
cdr3_nt: TGTGCCAGCAGCTTGGTCGGAGGCTACGAGCAGTACTTC

d_call: TRBD2
j_call: TRBJ2-7
clone_size: .
v_call: TRBV5-1
cdr3_aa: CASSLAGGYSYEQYF
cdr3_nt: TGCGCCAGCAGCTTGGCGGGGGGATACTCCTACGAGCAGTACTTC

d_call: TRBD1
j_call: TRBJ2-2
clone_size: .
v_call: TRBV30
cdr3_aa: CAWKGSGGTGELFF
cdr3_nt: TGTGCCTGGAAGGGGTCAGGGGGTACCGGGGAGCTGTTTTTT

d_call: TRBD2
j_call: TRBJ2-7
clone_size: .
v_call: TRBV9
cdr3_aa: CASSPGLAHKREQYF
cdr3_nt: TGTGCCAGCAGCCCGGGACTAGCCCATAAGCGCGAGCAGTACTTC

d_call: .
j_call: TRBJ2-1
clone_size: .
v_call: TRBV6-2/TRBV6-3
cdr3_aa: CASSYVSSSYNEQFF
cdr3_nt: TGTGCCAGCAGTTATGTTTCCAGCTCCTACAATGAGCAGTTCTTC

d_call: TRBD2
j_call: TRBJ2-1
clone_size: .
v_call: TRBV7-3
cdr3_aa: CASSTRPSGEQFF
cdr3_nt: TGTGCCAGCAGCACCCGACCTAGCGGGGAGCAGTTCTTC

d_call: .
j_call: TRBJ1-2
clone_size: once
v_call: TRBV15
cdr3_aa: CATSSPLLINYGYTF
cdr3_nt: TGTGCCACCAGCAGCCCCTTGTTAATAAACTATGGCTACACCTTC

d_call: TRBD1
j_call: TRBJ2-7
clone_size: .
v_call: TRBV5-5
cdr3_aa: CASSGDRGSYEQYF
cdr3_nt: TGTGCCAGCAGCGGAGACAGGGGCTCCTACGAGCAGTACTTC

d_call: TRBD2
j_call: TRBJ2-3
clone_size: .
v_call: TRBV7-2
cdr3_aa: CASSPRLAGGLGTDTQYF
cdr3_nt: TGTGCCAGCAGCCCCAGACTAGCGGGGGGGCTGGGCACAGATACGCAGTATTTT

d_call: TRBD2
j_call: TRBJ2-1
clone_size: .
v_call: TRBV6-6
cdr3_aa: CASSPGVAGGLYSYNEQFF
cdr3_nt: TGTGCCAGCAGTCCCGGGGTAGCGGGGGGGCTGTACTCCTACAATGAGCAGTTCTTC

d_call: .
j_call: TRBJ2-1
clone_size: .
v_call: TRBV7-2
cdr3_aa: CASSPDRLRFYNEQFF
cdr3_nt: TGTGCCAGCAGTCCTGACAGGCTGAGGTTCTACAATGAGCAGTTCTTC

d_call: TRBD1
j_call: TRBJ2-4
clone_size: .
v_call: TRBV6-2/TRBV6-3
cdr3_aa: CASSWDRVQRGLAKNIQYF
cdr3_nt: TGTGCCAGCAGTTGGGACAGGGTCCAGCGGGGCCTGGCCAAAAACATTCAGTACTTC

d_call: .
j_call: TRBJ2-3
clone_size: .
v_call: TRBV30
cdr3_aa: CAWTGYGTDTQYF
cdr3_nt: TGTGCCTGGACCGGGTACGGCACAGATACGCAGTATTTT

d_call: TRBD1
j_call: TRBJ2-4
clone_size: once
v_call: TRBV6-2/TRBV6-3
cdr3_aa: CASSSGTGLSGAKNIQYF
cdr3_nt: TGTGCCAGCAGTTCCGGGACAGGGCTGTCGGGGGCCAAAAACATTCAGTACTTC

d_call: .
j_call: TRBJ1-1
clone_size: .
v_call: TRBV5-6
cdr3_aa: CASSSLGDNQAFF
cdr3_nt: TGTGCCAGCAGCTCCCTGGGGGACAACCAAGCTTTCTTT

d_call: TRBD2
j_call: TRBJ2-7
clone_size: .
v_call: TRBV6-1
cdr3_aa: CASSEFLAGGLEQYF
cdr3_nt: TGTGCCAGCAGTGAATTCTTAGCGGGGGGGCTCGAGCAGTACTTC

d_call: .
j_call: TRBJ2-5
clone_size: .
v_call: TRBV4-3
cdr3_aa: CASSQGTAQETQYF
cdr3_nt: TGCGCCAGCAGCCAAGGGACAGCCCAAGAGACCCAGTACTTC

d_call: TRBD1
j_call: TRBJ2-7
clone_size: .
v_call: TRBV5-1
cdr3_aa: CASSAGQGSYEQYF
cdr3_nt: TGCGCCAGCAGCGCTGGACAGGGTTCCTACGAGCAGTACTTC

d_call: .
j_call: TRBJ1-1
clone_size: .
v_call: TRBV4-3
cdr3_aa: CASSQVWRGTEAFF
cdr3_nt: TGCGCCAGCAGCCAAGTATGGCGGGGCACTGAAGCTTTCTTT

d_call: .
j_call: TRBJ1-2
clone_size: .
v_call: TRBV14
cdr3_aa: CASSQAGFFSYGYTF
cdr3_nt: TGTGCCAGCAGCCAAGCGGGGTTCTTTTCATATGGCTACACCTTC

d_call: .
j_call: TRBJ1-1
clone_size: .
v_call: TRBV7-9
cdr3_aa: CASSLARGRENTEAFF
cdr3_nt: TGTGCCAGCAGCTTAGCGCGAGGGCGGGAGAACACTGAAGCTTTCTTT

d_call: .
j_call: TRBJ2-7
clone_size: .
v_call: TRBV28
cdr3_aa: CASSLPKSGTYEQYF
cdr3_nt: TGTGCCAGCAGTTTGCCAAAATCAGGTACCTACGAGCAGTACTTC

d_call: .
j_call: TRBJ2-7
clone_size: few
v_call: TRBV11-2
cdr3_aa: CASSQGLSYEQYF
cdr3_nt: TGTGCCAGCAGCCAGGGGCTTTCCTACGAGCAGTACTTC

d_call: TRBD2
j_call: TRBJ2-5
clone_size: .
v_call: TRBV5-4
cdr3_aa: CASSFYGTSGTYPQYF
cdr3_nt: TGTGCCAGCAGCTTTTACGGGACTAGCGGGACCTACCCCCAGTACTTC

d_call: .
j_call: TRBJ2-2
clone_size: .
v_call: TRBV5-1
cdr3_aa: CASSTRGGNTGELFF
cdr3_nt: TGCGCCAGCAGCACTAGGGGGGGCAACACCGGGGAGCTGTTTTTT

d_call: .
j_call: TRBJ1-1
clone_size: .
v_call: TRBV7-9
cdr3_aa: CASSLGRAVTEAFF
cdr3_nt: TGTGCCAGCAGCTTAGGCAGGGCTGTCACTGAAGCTTTCTTT

d_call: .
j_call: TRBJ1-6
clone_size: .
v_call: TRBV10-3
cdr3_aa: CAISESLGSSYNSPLHF
cdr3_nt: TGTGCCATCAGTGAGTCGTTGGGGAGCTCCTATAATTCACCCCTCCACTTT

d_call: TRBD1
j_call: TRBJ1-1
clone_size: once
v_call: TRBV15
cdr3_aa: CATSRTGTGGTEAFF
cdr3_nt: TGTGCCACCAGCAGAACCGGGACAGGGGGCACTGAAGCTTTCTTT

d_call: .
j_call: TRBJ2-6
clone_size: .
v_call: TRBV5-1
cdr3_aa: CASSLDGSGANVLTF
cdr3_nt: TGCGCCAGCAGCTTGGACGGCTCTGGGGCCAACGTCCTGACTTTC

d_call: TRBD1
j_call: TRBJ1-2
clone_size: .
v_call: TRBV19
cdr3_aa: CASSIQGDYGYTF
cdr3_nt: TGTGCCAGTAGTATACAGGGGGACTATGGCTACACCTTC

d_call: TRBD2
j_call: TRBJ2-3
clone_size: .
v_call: TRBV6-6
cdr3_aa: CASSYSTGGGTDTQYF
cdr3_nt: TGTGCCAGCAGTTACTCGACTGGGGGGGGCACAGATACGCAGTATTTT

d_call: .
j_call: TRBJ1-6
clone_size: .
v_call: TRBV14
cdr3_aa: CASSRDTSGGSSPLHF
cdr3_nt: TGTGCCAGCAGCCGCGATACTTCGGGGGGCAGTTCACCCCTCCACTTT

d_call: TRBD2
j_call: TRBJ2-3
clone_size: .
v_call: TRBV6-5
cdr3_aa: CASSYVRGGSTDTQYF
cdr3_nt: TGTGCCAGCAGTTACGTTCGCGGGGGAAGCACAGATACGCAGTATTTT

d_call: TRBD1
j_call: TRBJ1-2
clone_size: .
v_call: TRBV4-3
cdr3_aa: CASSQNDRDYYGYTF
cdr3_nt: TGCGCCAGCAGCCAAAACGACAGGGATTACTATGGCTACACCTTC

d_call: TRBD2
j_call: TRBJ2-7
clone_size: .
v_call: TRBV11-2
cdr3_aa: CASSLRGGGTAYEQYF
cdr3_nt: TGTGCCAGCAGCTTAAGAGGCGGGGGAACCGCCTACGAGCAGTACTTC

d_call: TRBD1
j_call: TRBJ1-1
clone_size: .
v_call: TRBV18
cdr3_aa: CASSKGQGTTEAFF
cdr3_nt: TGTGCCAGCTCAAAAGGACAGGGGACCACTGAAGCTTTCTTT

d_call: .
j_call: TRBJ1-2
clone_size: .
v_call: TRBV23-1
cdr3_aa: CASSQSPGWDYGYTF
cdr3_nt: TGCGCCAGCAGTCAATCGCCAGGGTGGGACTATGGCTACACCTTC

d_call: TRBD2
j_call: TRBJ2-7
clone_size: .
v_call: TRBV5-4
cdr3_aa: CASSPRSGAYEQYF
cdr3_nt: TGTGCCAGCAGTCCACGGAGCGGGGCCTACGAGCAGTACTTC

d_call: TRBD1
j_call: TRBJ1-4
clone_size: .
v_call: TRBV4-3
cdr3_aa: CASSQGARDRDEKLFF
cdr3_nt: TGCGCCAGCAGCCAAGGTGCGCGGGACAGGGATGAAAAACTGTTTTTT

d_call: .
j_call: TRBJ1-2
clone_size: .
v_call: TRBV5-4
cdr3_aa: CASSAKPILNYGYTF
cdr3_nt: TGTGCCAGCAGCGCCAAGCCCATACTTAACTATGGCTACACCTTC

d_call: TRBD2
j_call: TRBJ2-3
clone_size: .
v_call: TRBV5-1
cdr3_aa: CASGLRGSIPGAGDARDTQYF
cdr3_nt: TGCGCCAGCGGCTTGAGGGGCTCCATTCCTGGAGCGGGGGACGCCAGGGATACGCAGTATTTT

d_call: TRBD1
j_call: TRBJ1-2
clone_size: .
v_call: TRBV9
cdr3_aa: CASSPQGAYGYTF
cdr3_nt: TGTGCCAGCAGCCCGCAGGGGGCATACGGCTACACCTTC

d_call: TRBD1
j_call: TRBJ1-2
clone_size: .
v_call: TRBV27
cdr3_aa: CASSSPGQGDYGYTF
cdr3_nt: TGTGCCAGCAGTTCCCCGGGACAGGGGGACTATGGCTACACCTTC

d_call: TRBD1
j_call: TRBJ1-1
clone_size: .
v_call: TRBV9
cdr3_aa: CASSATGGKTEAFF
cdr3_nt: TGTGCCAGCAGCGCTACAGGGGGGAAGACTGAAGCTTTCTTT

d_call: .
j_call: TRBJ2-7
clone_size: .
v_call: TRBV19
cdr3_aa: CASSISTPSVQYF
cdr3_nt: TGTGCCAGTAGTATCTCTACCCCCTCGGTTCAGTACTTC

d_call: .
j_call: TRBJ2-7
clone_size: .
v_call: TRBV27
cdr3_aa: CASRQAPSYEQYF
cdr3_nt: TGTGCCAGCAGGCAAGCTCCCTCCTACGAGCAGTACTTC

d_call: .
j_call: TRBJ1-1
clone_size: .
v_call: TRBV2
cdr3_aa: CASGTSHSTEAFF
cdr3_nt: TGTGCCAGCGGGACTTCTCATAGCACTGAAGCTTTCTTT

d_call: .
j_call: TRBJ1-6
clone_size: .
v_call: TRBV7-9
cdr3_aa: CASSLGQAINSPLHF
cdr3_nt: TGTGCCAGCAGCTTAGGGCAGGCGATTAATTCACCCCTCCACTTT